This is a list of T cell receptor beta chains from one sample in a study of Graves' ophthalmopathy and Graves' hyperthyroidism. Using its own MiXCR run on the multiplex PCR reads, TCRdb lists one record per CDR3 protein. Found here are about 740,000 distinct CDR3 sequences, approximately 40% of them singletons; the top ten hold 44%. Sequencing input: peripheral blood. The receptors stem from an adult man with Graves' ophthalmopathy. The CDR3 runs from the conserved cysteine through the conserved F or W. A D gene is named only where the DNA matches it firmly. Only some rows state a clone size, as once, few, many or a class for expanded clones.

j_gene: TRBJ1-1; d_gene: .; abundance: many; v_gene: TRBV10-3; CDR3nt: TGTGCCATCAGTGACTCCAGGGCCACTGAAGCTTTCTTT; CDR3aa: CAISDSRATEAFF
j_gene: TRBJ2-7; d_gene: .; abundance: many; v_gene: TRBV29-1; CDR3nt: TGCAGCGTTGGTACTGATACCTACGAGCAGTACTTC; CDR3aa: CSVGTDTYEQYF
j_gene: TRBJ1-6; d_gene: .; abundance: .; v_gene: TRBV13; CDR3nt: TGTGCCAGCAACGCGGCTAATTCACCCCTCCACTTT; CDR3aa: CASNAANSPLHF
j_gene: TRBJ2-7; d_gene: .; abundance: .; v_gene: TRBV20-1; CDR3nt: TGCAGTGCTAACGACGGATTCTACGAGCAGTACTTC; CDR3aa: CSANDGFYEQYF
j_gene: TRBJ1-1; d_gene: TRBD1; abundance: few; v_gene: TRBV7-9; CDR3nt: TGTGCCAGCAGCCGGGGACAGGGGGGTAACACTGAAGCTTTCTTT; CDR3aa: CASSRGQGGNTEAFF
j_gene: TRBJ2-5; d_gene: .; abundance: .; v_gene: TRBV9; CDR3nt: TGTGCCAGCAGGTTGGACAGCCAAGAGACCCAGTACTTC; CDR3aa: CASRLDSQETQYF
j_gene: TRBJ1-5; d_gene: TRBD1; abundance: .; v_gene: TRBV15; CDR3nt: TGTGCCACCAGCCCCTGGGACAGGGGCGACAATCAGCCCCAGCATTTT; CDR3aa: CATSPWDRGDNQPQHF
j_gene: TRBJ2-3; d_gene: .; abundance: once; v_gene: TRBV24-1; CDR3nt: TGTGCCACCAGTGATTTGGCCCGGGACGGCACAGATACGCAGTATTTT; CDR3aa: CATSDLARDGTDTQYF
j_gene: TRBJ2-7; d_gene: .; abundance: few; v_gene: TRBV7-9; CDR3nt: TGTGCCAGCAGCTTAGAAGGGTATAGCTCCTACGAGCAGTACTTC; CDR3aa: CASSLEGYSSYEQYF
j_gene: TRBJ1-1; d_gene: .; abundance: .; v_gene: TRBV19; CDR3nt: TGTGCCAGTAGTATTTCGTCGGCCCTGAGGGCTTTCTTT; CDR3aa: CASSISSALRAFF
j_gene: TRBJ2-5; d_gene: .; abundance: .; v_gene: TRBV7-8; CDR3nt: TGTGCCAGCAGCCACCGGGGTGGGGGGATTCAAGAGACCCAGTACTTC; CDR3aa: CASSHRGGGIQETQYF
j_gene: TRBJ1-1; d_gene: TRBD1; abundance: .; v_gene: TRBV24-1; CDR3nt: TGTGCCAGCAGGGGGTTGGGGAGGGTTGGGACTGAAGCTTTCTTT; CDR3aa: CASRGLGRVGTEAFF
j_gene: TRBJ1-3; d_gene: TRBD1; abundance: few; v_gene: TRBV20-1; CDR3nt: TGCAGTGCTAGGGGGACAGGGGAAGGAAACACCATATATTTT; CDR3aa: CSARGTGEGNTIYF
j_gene: TRBJ2-7; d_gene: .; abundance: .; v_gene: TRBV19; CDR3nt: TGTGCCAGTAGTATAATTGGACAGAGCTACGAGCAGTACTTC; CDR3aa: CASSIIGQSYEQYF
j_gene: TRBJ2-2; d_gene: TRBD1; abundance: .; v_gene: TRBV12-3/TRBV12-4; CDR3nt: TGTGCCAGCATTCTGGGACAGGGCTGGCCCGGGGAGCTGTTTTTT; CDR3aa: CASILGQGWPGELFF
j_gene: TRBJ2-1; d_gene: .; abundance: .; v_gene: TRBV6-5; CDR3nt: TGTGCCAGCAGTTACTCTGGTACCTACAATGAGCAGTTCTTC; CDR3aa: CASSYSGTYNEQFF
j_gene: TRBJ2-7; d_gene: .; abundance: .; v_gene: TRBV4-3; CDR3nt: TGCGCCAGCAGCCAAGATGGGGTACGCGAGCAGTACTTC; CDR3aa: CASSQDGVREQYF
j_gene: TRBJ1-6; d_gene: .; abundance: .; v_gene: TRBV4-3; CDR3nt: TGCGCCAGCAGCCGCGTTACCGGGACACTGACGGAGGGGCACCTCCACTTT; CDR3aa: CASSRVTGTLTEGHLHF
j_gene: TRBJ2-5; d_gene: .; abundance: few; v_gene: TRBV20-1; CDR3nt: TGCAGTGCTAGAGACACGTTACATCGTCAAGAGACCCAGTACTTC; CDR3aa: CSARDTLHRQETQYF
j_gene: TRBJ1-5; d_gene: .; abundance: .; v_gene: TRBV7-9; CDR3nt: TGTGCCAGCAGAGTAGCGGGGGTCGATGAGCATTTT; CDR3aa: CASRVAGVDEHF
j_gene: TRBJ1-1; d_gene: TRBD1; abundance: .; v_gene: TRBV20-1; CDR3nt: TGCAGTGCCCCGACAGGGATGAACACTGAAGCTTTCTTT; CDR3aa: CSAPTGMNTEAFF
j_gene: TRBJ1-4; d_gene: .; abundance: .; v_gene: TRBV4-2; CDR3nt: TGTGCCAGCAGCCGGGAACGGGGGGAAAAACTGTTTTTT; CDR3aa: CASSRERGEKLFF
j_gene: TRBJ2-7; d_gene: TRBD1; abundance: few; v_gene: TRBV2; CDR3nt: TGTGCCAGCAGCAAAGACAGGGGGACCTACGAGCAGTACTTC; CDR3aa: CASSKDRGTYEQYF